This TCR beta chain was captured by sequencing in a study of T-cell memory formation after mild COVID-19. Looking at the study overall: There were largely donor-specific TCR clusters. Study results and limitations: Mostly located in CM and EM were contracting CD4+ clones, with contracting CD8+ clones located in EMRA. SARS-CoV-2 specificity was not confirmed for second-wave clones peaking on day 37.

TCR alpha and TCR beta cDNA libraries carrying sample barcodes and UMIs came from 5'RACE with constant-segment primers. Each CDR3 protein gets one entry after TCRdb re-called the 5' RACE reads with MiXCR. The data contain some 120,000 distinct CDR3 sequences, more than 15% of them singletons. Per germline, CDR1 LGHNA and CDR2 YNFKEQ. This CDR3 comprises 16 residues. V trimming: 2 bases; J trimming: 1 base; junction bases outside the gene matches: 7. This clonotype occurred a few times. Its specificity is not known. Sequences were obtained from PBMCs or a T cell subset sorted from them (not recorded which). The clonotype was recovered from a man aged 18 to 29 who had mild COVID-19 (a few samples of this study predate the infection). Cell type and time point are not known. The V gene is TRBV4-2, the J gene TRBJ2-5; 7 bases map to TRBD1. The CDR3: CASSQTYRGPQETQYF. In DNA form, the CDR3 reads TGTGCCAGCAGCCAAACCTACAGGGGCCCCCAAGAGACCCAGTACTTC.